The 13 T cell receptor beta chains below all came from one sample that was sequenced in a study of memory CD4+ T cells and cytomegalovirus serostatus. Single viable CD3+CD4+CD8-CD45RO+ cells were sorted as the memory CD4+ T cells. TCRdb keeps only in-frame clones here, not all; method: immunoSEQ multiplex PCR. Here the sample spans 46,000 or so clones, roughly 80% being singletons. The sequenced sample consisted of memory CD4+ T cells from blood. The receptors stem from an adult in good health and CMV-seronegative.

Only one count was recorded for this clone. The rearrangement links TRBV28 to TRBJ2-7; 11 positions agree with TRBD2. V was clipped by 6 bases and J by 1 base; unmatched bases: 5. In germline, CDR1 is MDHEN, CDR2 SYDVKM. The CDR3 has 15 amino acids. The chain's CDR3 is CASRPTSGGSYEQYF. CDR3 DNA sequence: TGTGCCAGCAGACCAACTAGCGGGGGTTCCTACGAGCAGTACTTC. Drawing the rest from reference TRBV28 and TRBJ2-7, the complete variable domain is DVKVTQSSRYLVKRTGEKVFLECVQDMDHENMFWYRQDPGLGLRLIYFSYDVKMKEKGDIPEGYSVSREKKERFSLILESASTNQTSMYLCASRPTSGGSYEQYFGPGTRLTVT.

The rearrangement uses TRBV2 and TRBJ1-5; D possibly corresponds to TRBD1 (6 bases). The V gene's germline CDR1 is SNHLY and CDR2 FYNNEI. CDR3 length: 14 amino acids. Trimming took off 6 bases at V and 6 bases at J, with 15 bases between the two ends. CDR3 amino acids: CASRGDTEVQPQHF. DNA of the CDR3: TGTGCCAGCAGAGGGGACACAGAGGTTCAGCCCCAGCATTTT.

J is TRBJ2-3 and V is TRBV11-1; tentatively, D is TRBD1 or TRBD2 (5 bases each). Germline CDR1 reads SGHAT; CDR2 reads FQDESV (reference sequence). The CDR3 runs to 13 residues. Trimming removed 5 bases from V and 8 bases from J, with 14 bases in between. The CDR3 region has the DNA TGTGCCAGCAGCGTCCGGGGCCCCGGTACGCAGTATTTT. This codes for CASSVRGPGTQYF.

V usage is TRBV6-5 and J usage is TRBJ1-6; D is uncertain. CDR1 MNHEY and CDR2 SVGAGI come from the germline V gene. V dropped 2 bases and J dropped 0 bases, with 8 bases sitting between them. The CDR3 consists of 16 residues. The CDR3 coding sequence is TGTGCCAGCAGTTACAAGGCGAGCTCCTATAATTCACCCCTCCACTTT. It specifies CASSYKASSYNSPLHF.

The J gene is TRBJ1-1, the V gene TRBV6-5, with TRBD1 identical over 7 bases. CDR3 size: 12 residues. The J segment lost 6 bases and the V segment lost 6 bases, leaving 4 bases of the junction unmatched. Per the germline V gene, CDR1 is MNHEY and CDR2 is SVGAGI. The CDR3 coding sequence is TGTGCCAGCAGGAACAGGGGCGCTGAAGCTTTCTTT. Translated: CASRNRGAEAFF.

This clone came up a few times. The chain links TRBV18 to TRBJ2-2, with a weak D call TRBD1 (5 bases). The germline gives CDR1 KGHSH, CDR2 LQKENI. This CDR3 is built from 15 residues. The ends were cut back, 6 bases at V and 3 bases at J, with 14 bases in the middle. The CDR3 region is CASSSTDIHTGELFF. The CDR3 DNA reads as TGTGCCAGCTCGTCGACAGATATTCACACCGGGGAGCTGTTTTTT.

The CDR3 nucleotides read TGTGCCAGCAGCTTAGTTGTAGGGGGAATTTTAGTCGCCGGGGAGCTGTTTTTT. It encodes CASSLVVGGILVAGELFF. The V gene is TRBV11-2, the J gene TRBJ2-2, with D maybe TRBD1 (6 bases). This CDR3 contains 18 residues. V was shortened by 1 base and J by 6 bases, with 21 bases between the two germline ends. Germline-derived CDR1 and CDR2 are SGHAT and FQNNGV. The full variable domain, with the rest looked up from reference TRBV11-2 and TRBJ2-2, is EAGVAQSPRYKIIEKRQSVAFWCNPISGHATLYWYQQILGQGPKLLIQFQNNGVVDDSQLPKDRFSAERLKGVDSTLKIQPAKLEDSAVYLCASSLVVGGILVAGELFFGEGSRLTVL.

The chain carries TRBV7-3 and TRBJ2-1; 8 bases are shared with TRBD2. Per the germline V gene, CDR1 is SGHTA and CDR2 is FQGTGA. This CDR3 is built from 13 residues. V gave up 1 base and J gave up 9 bases; unmatched junction bases: 2. The CDR3 DNA is TGTGCCAGCAGCTTAAAGGCGGGAGGTGAGCAGTTCTTC. Translated, it gives CASSLKAGGEQFF.

The chain is built from TRBV15 and TRBJ2-2; D ambiguous. With 0 bases removed from V and 3 bases from J, the gap between germline ends came to 5 bases. CDR1 is LNHNV and CDR2 is YYDKDF in the germline V gene (reference sequence). The CDR3 has 14 amino acids. The CDR3 region is CATSRDLDTGELFF. DNA for the CDR3: TGTGCCACCAGCAGAGATCTTGACACCGGGGAGCTGTTTTTT.

This chain's CDR3 is CASSQDWGQGADTQYF. In nucleotides, the CDR3 is TGCGCCAGCAGCCAAGATTGGGGACAGGGTGCAGATACGCAGTATTTT. This chain connects TRBV4-3 to TRBJ2-3, with 9 bases that match TRBD1. Germline-derived CDR1 and CDR2 are LGHNA and YSLEER. The trim removed 0 bases at V and 4 bases at J, leaving 5 bases unmatched. The CDR3 spans 16 residues.

The genes are TRBV29-1 and TRBJ2-5, with D perhaps TRBD1 or TRBD2 (6 bases each). Judging by the DNA end, TRBJ2-7 fits better; the J call may be wrong. The CDR3 runs 14 residues. Germline loops: CDR1 SQVTM, CDR2 ANQGSEA. The CDR3 sequence is CSVEGGIGTYEQYF. DNA of the CDR3: TGCAGCGTTGAGGGGGGCATTGGGACCTACGAGCAGTACTTC.

V usage is TRBV10-3 and J usage is TRBJ1-2, with 7 nucleotides matching TRBD1. V lost 10 bases to trimming and J lost 5 bases; unmatched junction nucleotides: 13. The CDR3 is made up of 14 amino acids. Germline-derived CDR1 and CDR2 are ENHRY and SYGVKD. Written as DNA, the CDR3 is TGTGCCAGTTACGACAGGGTTTCGAAGTATGGCTACACCTTC. Its translation is CASYDRVSKYGYTF.

This clone was counted a few times. The chain has TRBV7-2 and TRBJ1-5; D may be TRBD1 (6 bases). With 4 bases removed from V and 4 bases from J, the gap between germline ends came to 14 bases. Germline CDR1 reads SGHTA; CDR2 reads FQGNSA. This CDR3 spans 15 amino acids. The CDR3 DNA reads TGTGCCAGCAGCTCACAGGGTTCGGCTAATCAGCCCCAGCATTTT. Translating gives CASSSQGSANQPQHF.